The 32 T cell receptor beta chains below all came from one sample that was sequenced in a study of CD8 T cells in ankylosing spondylitis. Study-wide points: It appeared that ankylosing spondylitis blood was characterized by a TCR beta motif of several highly homologous variants.

These receptors have no identified antigens. TCRdb fed the 5' RACE reads into MiXCR, producing one record per CDR3 protein. This table holds about 390,000 distinct CDR3 sequences, under 25% found once. Sequenced material: blood, either unsorted or a sorted T cell fraction (not recorded which). Receptors were obtained from a male donor with ankylosing spondylitis.

The genes are TRBV2 and TRBJ2-2, with D perhaps TRBD1 (6 bases). The CDR3 totals 15 residues. The germline V gene encodes CDR1 SNHLY and CDR2 FYNNEI. Trimming took off 3 bases at V and 4 bases at J, with 12 bases between the two ends. The chain's CDR3 is CASSDPGDRTGELFF. In nucleotides, the CDR3 is TGTGCCAGCAGTGACCCAGGGGATCGCACCGGGGAGCTGTTTTTT.

This chain links TRBV5-1 with TRBJ2-3, with 10 bases that match TRBD2. Trimming at V came to 2 bases and at J to 4 bases, leaving 7 bases not matched to a gene. CDR1 is SGHRS and CDR2 is YFSETQ in the germline V gene. The CDR3 extends over 16 amino acids. The CDR3 DNA sequence: TGCGCCAGCAGCTTCATGCTAGCGGGAGCCCCAGATACGCAGTATTTT. It is translated as CASSFMLAGAPDTQYF.

This clonotype came up a few times. The V and J genes are TRBV29-1 and TRBJ2-2; 8 bases are a match to TRBD2. Germline V gene sequence: CDR1 SQVTM, CDR2 ANQGSEA. CDR3 size: 15 residues. Trimming cost V 6 bases and J 4 bases; bases outside gene matches: 10. CDR3 loop: CSVKVAGGITGELFF. Here the CDR3 DNA reads TGCAGCGTGAAGGTGGCGGGAGGTATCACCGGGGAGCTGTTTTTT.

This clonotype was seen more than once but under ten times. The V and J genes are TRBV7-6 and TRBJ2-1; 7 nucleotides agree with TRBD2. The CDR3 has 14 amino acids. CDR1 is SGHVS, CDR2 FNYEAQ, per germline. V was pared by 5 bases and J by 7 bases, with 8 bases of the junction left unmatched. CDR3 sequence (DNA): TGTGCCAGCAGCCGGGACTATTTAGGGAATGAGCAGTTCTTC. It codes for CASSRDYLGNEQFF. Supplemented by reference TRBV7-6 and TRBJ2-1, the full variable domain reads GAGVSQSPRYKVTKRGQDVALRCDPISGHVSLYWYRQALGQGPEFLTYFNYEAQQDKSGLPNDRFSAERPEGSISTLTIQRTEQRDSAMYRCASSRDYLGNEQFFGPGTRLTVL.

This clonotype was counted a single time. The J gene is TRBJ1-2, the V gene TRBV11-3; D call uncertain. CDR3 length equals 15 residues. Trimming shortened V by 1 base and J by 6 bases, and 15 bases separated the two germline ends. Germline V gene sequence: CDR1 SGHNT, CDR2 YENEEA. DNA for the CDR3: TGTGCCAGCAGCTTAGTGGCAGGAAATTTCCATGGCTACACCTTC. It yields the protein CASSLVAGNFHGYTF.

This clonotype appeared a few times. The junction and the germline gene differ at one end; a read error may be behind it. This chain uses TRBV7-7 with TRBJ2-3; 7 bases are shared with TRBD2. Germline CDR1 is SSHAT and CDR2 is FNYEAQ (reference sequence). The CDR3 spans 16 residues. CDR3 in amino acids: CASSLGLGTNTDTQYF. CDR3 bases: TGTGCTAGCAGCTTAGGACTGGGGACTAACACAGATACGCAGTATTTT.

This chain connects TRBV7-3 to TRBJ2-3; TRBD1 agrees at 9 bases. Germline loops: CDR1 SGHTA, CDR2 FQGTGA. There are 15 residues in the CDR3. The V gene end was trimmed by 4 bases and the J gene end by 4 bases; junction bases not matched to a gene: 6. The CDR3 spells CASSSTGGTADTQYF. As DNA, the CDR3 is TGTGCCAGCAGCTCGACAGGGGGTACCGCAGATACGCAGTATTTT. The full variable domain, in which reference TRBV7-3 and TRBJ2-3 provide the parts outside the CDR3, is GAGVSQTPSNKVTEKGKYVELRCDPISGHTALYWYRQSLGQGPEFLIYFQGTGAADDSGLPNDRFFAVRPEGSVSTLKIQRTERGDSAVYLCASSSTGGTADTQYFGPGTRLTVL.

This chain connects TRBV6-5 to TRBJ2-7, with a possible D match to TRBD2 (5 bases). In germline, CDR1 is MNHEY, CDR2 SVGAGI. CDR3 size: 15 residues. V was shortened by 4 bases and J by 1 base, with 14 bases between the two germline ends. The CDR3 DNA reads TGTGCCAGCAGTTGGTCCTCGAGGGATTCCTACGAGCAGTACTTC. Its translation: CASSWSSRDSYEQYF.

This clonotype was counted only a few times. The chain employs TRBV20-1 and TRBJ2-3; D gene uncertain. Per the germline V gene, CDR1 is DFQATT and CDR2 is SNEGSKA (reference sequence). The germline V and J ends were trimmed by 6 bases and 3 bases, with 13 bases remaining between them. The CDR3 totals 13 residues. CDR3 sequence reads: CSAPGALTDTQYF. The DNA for the CDR3 is TGCAGTGCGCCAGGAGCCTTGACAGATACGCAGTATTTT.

V and J are TRBV7-9 and TRBJ2-7, with D perhaps being TRBD1 or TRBD2 (5 bases each). There are 11 residues in the CDR3. Germline V gene lookup returns CDR1 SEHNR and CDR2 FQNEAQ (reference sequence). V lost 6 bases, J lost 6 bases, and 9 bases lay in between. The DNA for the CDR3 is TGTGCCAGCAGGTCCGGGACCGAGCAGTACTTC. It codes for CASRSGTEQYF.

This clonotype has just a few counts. This sequence joins TRBV29-1 and TRBJ2-1; TRBD1 matches at 7 bases. The V and J ends lost 6 bases and 6 bases, in that order; junction bases with no gene match: 14. This CDR3 contains 15 residues. CDR1 is SQVTM and CDR2 is ANQGSEA in the germline V gene. CDR3 DNA sequence: TGCAGCGTACTGACAGGGAGAGTTTTCACCAATGAGCAGTTCTTC. Its translation is CSVLTGRVFTNEQFF.

The chain joins TRBV7-6 to TRBJ2-1, with 10 nucleotides matching TRBD1. The germline V gene has CDR1 SGHVS and CDR2 FNYEAQ. Losses at the gene ends were 0 bases for V and 9 bases for J; bases not matched to a gene: 8. The CDR3 runs 16 residues. CDR3 residues: CASSLAGRQGASEQFF. DNA for the CDR3: TGTGCCAGCAGCTTAGCGGGCAGACAGGGGGCGAGTGAGCAGTTCTTC.

J is TRBJ2-5 and V is TRBV5-1, with D possibly matching TRBD2 (6 bases). The CDR3 runs to 14 residues. Germline CDR1 and CDR2: SGHRS and YFSETQ. V was shortened by 2 bases and J by 3 bases, with 11 bases between the two germline ends. DNA of the CDR3: TGCGCCAGCAGCTTCTTAGCGGAAAAAGAGACCCAGTACTTC. Translated: CASSFLAEKETQYF. The full variable domain, its missing parts supplied by reference TRBV5-1 and TRBJ2-5, is KAGVTQTPRYLIKTRGQQVTLSCSPISGHRSVSWYQQTPGQGLQFLFEYFSETQRNKGNFPGRFSGRQFSNSRSEMNVSTLELGDSALYLCASSFLAEKETQYFGPGTRLLVL.

Only a few counts were recorded for this clonotype. The chain couples TRBV29-1 to TRBJ2-1, with 11 nucleotides matching TRBD1. This CDR3 contains 12 residues. With 6 bases clipped from V and 14 bases from J, the junction kept 9 bases outside the gene matches. CDR1 SQVTM and CDR2 ANQGSEA come from the germline V gene. The CDR3 bases are TGCAGCGTGGATTTCAGGACAGGGGGCGAGTTCTTC. Amino acid sequence: CSVDFRTGGEFF.

This rearrangement joins TRBV20-1 to TRBJ2-3; the D call may be TRBD1 or TRBD2 (6 bases each). V lost 7 bases and J lost 4, with 30 bases in between. CDR3 length equals 18 residues. Germline CDR1 and CDR2: DFQATT and SNEGSKA (reference sequence). The CDR3 region has the DNA TGCAGTGTTCCATATAGGGGGAAGACACGAGCGGGCGCAGATACGCAGTATTTT. The encoded protein is CSVPYRGKTRAGADTQYF.

This clonotype was counted only a few times. J is TRBJ2-5 and V is TRBV19; 7 nucleotides agree with TRBD1. Germline CDR1 LNHDA, CDR2 SQIVND (reference sequence). The junction had 9 bases not matched to a gene; V was cut back by 4 bases and J by 4 bases. CDR3 size: 15 residues. CDR3: CASSTTRSGGETQYF. The CDR3 nucleotides are TGTGCCAGTAGTACTACAAGGTCAGGGGGAGAGACCCAGTACTTC.

This sequence joins TRBV20-1 and TRBJ2-1; 9 nucleotides line up with TRBD2. CDR3 length: 15 residues. Germline assignment: CDR1 DFQATT and CDR2 SNEGSKA (reference sequence). The V gene end was trimmed by 6 bases and the J gene end by 4 bases; junction bases not matched to a gene: 10. The DNA for the CDR3 is TGCAGTGCCCCCCCCGGGACTAGCCCGTACAATGAGCAGTTCTTC. Protein: CSAPPGTSPYNEQFF.

The rearrangement uses TRBV28 and TRBJ2-6; the D gene could be TRBD1 or TRBD2 (5 bases each). Germline loops: CDR1 MDHEN, CDR2 SYDVKM. V lost 5 bases to trimming and J lost 0 bases, with 20 bases between them. The CDR3 has 19 amino acids. For the CDR3, the DNA is TGTGCCAGCAGTCCGGTATTGGGACGAGAGGCCTCTGGGGCCAACGTCCTGACTTTC. Amino acids: CASSPVLGREASGANVLTF.

This chain joins TRBV12-3 or TRBV12-4 and TRBJ1-6, with unresolved D. There are 13 residues in the CDR3. The V gene lost 1 base and the J gene lost 10 bases, with 8 bases spanning the gap. The CDR3 region has the DNA TGTGCCAGCAGTTTAGGAGGGCGGTCACCCCTCCACTTT. It specifies CASSLGGRSPLHF.

This rearrangement joins TRBV7-8 to TRBJ1-2; no reliable D call. The CDR3 loop spans 14 amino acids. Germline assignment: CDR1 SGHVS and CDR2 FQNEAQ. Trimming left V 1 base short and J 4 bases short, with 10 bases between. The CDR3 DNA reads TGTGCCAGCAGCTTAGTTGCCAAAAGCTATGGCTACACCTTC. It codes for CASSLVAKSYGYTF.

This clonotype has a handful of counts. V usage is TRBV6-2 or TRBV6-3 and J usage is TRBJ2-2, with D perhaps matching TRBD1 (5 bases). CDR3 length: 17 residues. The V and J ends lost 5 bases and 6 bases respectively, with 22 bases between them. Germline V lookup: CDR1 MNHEY, CDR2 SVGEGT. Written as DNA, the CDR3 is TGTGCCAGCAGTCCCCGACTGGGGCCACGTGGGGCCGGGGAGCTGTTTTTT. This translates into CASSPRLGPRGAGELFF.

V usage is TRBV10-3 and J usage is TRBJ1-6, with 9 positions matching TRBD1. In germline, CDR1 is ENHRY, CDR2 SYGVKD. J gave up 8 bases and V 0 bases, and 5 bases lay outside the gene matches. The CDR3 has 16 amino acids. In DNA form, the CDR3 reads TGTGCCATCAGTGAGTCCGCGGGACAGGGTTATTCACCCCTCCACTTT. Protein product: CAISESAGQGYSPLHF.

The V gene is TRBV9, the J gene TRBJ1-2; D call uncertain. This CDR3 comprises 15 residues. Looked up from germline, CDR1 is SGDLS and CDR2 is YYNGEE. Trimming shortened V by 0 bases and J by 8 bases, and 17 bases separated the two germline ends. The DNA for the CDR3 is TGTGCCAGCAGCGTAGCCCCGACTTCCGTTGAAGGCTACACCTTC. Translating gives CASSVAPTSVEGYTF.

This clonotype was recorded only once. The chain employs TRBV20-1 and TRBJ2-3; weak D call: TRBD2 (5 bases). CDR1 is DFQATT, CDR2 SNEGSKA, per germline (reference sequence). CDR3 size: 15 residues. Trimming left V 3 bases short and J 1 base short, with 14 bases between. CDR3 sequence: CSASTGVFGTDTQYF. The DNA of the CDR3 is TGCAGTGCTAGTACCGGGGTCTTTGGCACAGATACGCAGTATTTT.

This chain uses TRBV15 with TRBJ2-5, with TRBD2 matching over 12 bases. In germline, CDR1 is LNHNV, CDR2 YYDKDF (reference sequence). This CDR3 has 17 residues. V was pared by 1 base and J by 5 bases, with 8 bases of the junction left unmatched. The CDR3 nucleotides read TGTGCCACCAGCAGAGGTCCTAGCGGGAGGGCCTACGAGACCCAGTACTTC. It codes for CATSRGPSGRAYETQYF.

This clonotype was observed a handful of times. V usage is TRBV6-1 and J usage is TRBJ1-1; no reliable D call. Trimming removed 7 bases from V and 0 bases from J, with 9 bases in between. Germline CDR1 is MNHNS and CDR2 is SASEGT. The CDR3 covers 13 residues. Here the CDR3 reads CASTKWLNTEAFF. The CDR3 DNA sequence: TGTGCCAGCACGAAGTGGTTGAACACTGAAGCTTTCTTT.

The V gene is TRBV7-2, the J gene TRBJ1-3; D is undetermined. CDR3 length equals 14 residues. CDR1 is SGHTA and CDR2 is FQGNSA in the germline V gene. The V gene lost 1 base and the J gene lost 3 bases, with 7 bases spanning the gap. CDR3: CASSLGAVGNTIYF. In DNA, the CDR3 is TGTGCCAGCAGCTTAGGCGCAGTTGGAAACACCATATATTTT.

This clonotype has just a few counts. CDR3 in DNA: TGTGCCAGCAGCCCCTTGGGTAGCAGGGCCGGGGAGCTGTTTTTT. Protein product: CASSPLGSRAGELFF. V usage is TRBV7-8 and J usage is TRBJ2-2; TRBD1 might be the D (5 bases). Germline assignment: CDR1 SGHVS and CDR2 FQNEAQ. V was trimmed by 5 bases and J by 6 bases, leaving 16 bases between them. The CDR3 spans 15 residues.

This chain joins TRBV11-3 and TRBJ2-3; D unclear. Trimming pared 0 bases from V and 2 bases from J, leaving 6 bases between. This CDR3 contains 14 residues. The germline CDR1 and CDR2 sequences are SGHNT and YENEEA. The CDR3 loop is CASSLDHSTDTQYF. CDR3 in DNA: TGTGCCAGCAGCTTAGATCACTCCACAGATACGCAGTATTTT.

This clonotype was seen only a few times. The chain links TRBV28 to TRBJ2-6; D could derive from TRBD1 or TRBD2 (5 bases each). Germline-derived CDR1 and CDR2 are MDHEN and SYDVKM. Trimming shortened V by 8 bases and J by 0 bases, and 11 bases separated the two germline ends. The CDR3 has 15 residues. The CDR3 reads CASYDGASGANVLTF. The CDR3 DNA follows: TGTGCCAGCTACGACGGGGCCTCTGGGGCCAACGTCCTGACTTTC.

J is TRBJ2-1 and V is TRBV7-2; D gene unclear. Trimming pared 1 base from V and 0 bases from J, leaving 7 bases between. Looked up from germline, CDR1 is SGHTA and CDR2 is FQGNSA. CDR3 size: 15 residues. For the CDR3, the DNA is TGTGCCAGCAGCTTAGAAGGTAACTCCTACAATGAGCAGTTCTTC. Amino acid sequence: CASSLEGNSYNEQFF.

This clonotype appeared a few times. The chain combines TRBV7-9 with TRBJ1-2, with D possibly matching TRBD1 (6 bases). The V end was cut by 3 bases, the J end by 2 bases, with 10 bases between. Germline values: CDR1 SEHNR, CDR2 FQNEAQ (reference sequence). The CDR3 runs 14 residues. CDR3 nucleotide sequence: TGTGCCAGCAGCTTTACAGGGTCCAACTATGGCTACACCTTC. This gives the protein CASSFTGSNYGYTF.